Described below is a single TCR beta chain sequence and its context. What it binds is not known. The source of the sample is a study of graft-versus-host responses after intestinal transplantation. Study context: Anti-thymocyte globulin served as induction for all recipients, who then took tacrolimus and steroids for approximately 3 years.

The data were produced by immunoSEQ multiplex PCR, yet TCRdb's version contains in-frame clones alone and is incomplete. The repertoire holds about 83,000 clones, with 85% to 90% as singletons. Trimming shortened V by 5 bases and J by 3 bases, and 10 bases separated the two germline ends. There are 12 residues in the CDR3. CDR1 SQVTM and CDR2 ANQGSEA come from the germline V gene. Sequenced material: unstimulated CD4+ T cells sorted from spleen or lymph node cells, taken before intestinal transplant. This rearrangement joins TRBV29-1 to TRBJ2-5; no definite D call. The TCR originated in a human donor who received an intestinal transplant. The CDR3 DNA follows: TGCAGCGTTTCAATAGTGGAAGAGACCCAGTACTTC. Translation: CSVSIVEETQYF.